These T cell receptor beta chains were read from a single sample in a study of cytotoxic CD8 clonotypes in ibrutinib-treated CLL. Produced via immunoSEQ multiplex PCR; TCRdb's table is partial and in-frame only. This sample yields about 140,000 clones, of which 80% to 95% are seen a single time; about 10% belongs to the top ten. Sequencing was performed on PBMCs, taken after 12 months of ibrutinib treatment. The receptors were gathered from a human donor with chronic lymphocytic leukemia. Each CDR3 is given with its conserved first and last residue. The D gene is left open where the match is weak. Clone size is stated in some rows and not others, as once, few, many or a class when expanded.

. | TRBD2 | TRBJ2-1 | TRBV7-2 | TGTGCCAGCAGCTTAGCGCTAGCGGGAGGGATCAATGAGCAGTTCTTC | CASSLALAGGINEQFF
. | . | TRBJ2-1 | TRBV18 | TGTGCCAGCTCACCGGGCGACGTGAATGAGCAGTTCTTC | CASSPGDVNEQFF
. | . | TRBJ2-7 | TRBV28 | TGTGCCAGCAGTTCCCCGCCTAGCGCCTCCTACGAGCAGTACTTC | CASSSPPSASYEQYF
. | . | TRBJ2-7 | TRBV7-8 | TGTGCCAGCAGCTTAGATCTATACGAGCAGTACTTC | CASSLDLYEQYF
. | . | TRBJ2-2 | TRBV4-1 | TGCGCCAGCAGCCAACAAGAAGAGGAGGACGCGAACACCGGGGAGCTGTTTTTT | CASSQQEEEDANTGELFF
. | TRBD2 | TRBJ2-3 | TRBV7-9 | TGTGCCAGCAGCTCGAATAACGCGGGAGCTAACACAGATACGCAGTATTTT | CASSSNNAGANTDTQYF
. | . | TRBJ2-7 | TRBV11-2 | TGTGCCAGCAGTAATATGCTCCTCTACGAGCAGTACTTC | CASSNMLLYEQYF
. | . | TRBJ1-5 | TRBV4-2 | TGTGCCAGCAGCCAAGATGAAAAGCAGACCCAGCATTTT | CASSQDEKQTQHF
. | TRBD2 | TRBJ2-1 | TRBV19 | TGTGCCAGTAGTTTGACTAGCGGAGATTACAATGAGCAGTTCTTC | CASSLTSGDYNEQFF
. | TRBD1 | TRBJ2-4 | TRBV7-9 | TGTGCCAGCAGCCGTGCCCGGCAGGGGGAGCACATTCAGTACTTC | CASSRARQGEHIQYF
. | . | TRBJ2-1 | TRBV30 | TGTGCCTGGAGTCTGGGGAATGAGCAGTTCTTC | CAWSLGNEQFF
once | . | TRBJ1-5 | TRBV19 | TGTGCCAGTAGTATAAGGGAGAATCAGCCCCAGCATTTT | CASSIRENQPQHF
. | . | TRBJ2-2 | TRBV9 | TGTGCCAGCAGCCCTATAACAAACAACAGGGCCACCGGGGAGCTGTTTTTT | CASSPITNNRATGELFF
. | . | TRBJ1-2 | TRBV11-1 | TGTGCCAGCAGCTTGTCCGGAGGCGTCTCCTATGGCTACACCTTC | CASSLSGGVSYGYTF
once | TRBD1 | TRBJ2-7 | TRBV19 | TGTGCCAGTAGTTTCCAGGGGGCTCAGTACGAGCAGTACTTC | CASSFQGAQYEQYF
. | . | TRBJ1-2 | TRBV7-3 | TGTGCCAGCAGCCCCCGGGCAGGGGACTATGGCTACACCTTC | CASSPRAGDYGYTF
once | TRBD2 | TRBJ2-1 | TRBV12-5 | TGTGCTAGTGGTTTGGTACGTGGACTAGCGGTTGAGCAGTTCTTC | CASGLVRGLAVEQFF
few | . | TRBJ1-1 | TRBV6-6 | TGTGCCAGCCGGAGGGGGGAGGCGAACACTGAAGCTTTCTTT | CASRRGEANTEAFF
. | . | TRBJ2-5 | TRBV9 | TGTGCCAGCAGCGTAGACTCATTGGGGACCCAGTACTTC | CASSVDSLGTQYF
. | TRBD2 | TRBJ2-3 | TRBV14 | TGTGCCAGCAGCCCACTAGCGGGAGGCACAGATACGCAGTATTTT | CASSPLAGGTDTQYF
. | . | TRBJ1-2 | TRBV18 | TGTGCCAGCTCACCCCGTCAGGAAATCAGCTATGGCTACACCTTC | CASSPRQEISYGYTF
. | . | TRBJ2-3 | TRBV2 | TGTGCCAGCAGGAGGGCCCACACAGATACGCAGTATTTT | CASRRAHTDTQYF
. | TRBD1 | TRBJ2-7 | TRBV19 | TGTGCCAGTAGTGATGGACAGGCTTCCTCCTACGAGCAGTACTTC | CASSDGQASSYEQYF
. | . | TRBJ2-3 | TRBV2 | TGTGCCAGCAGTGAAGTCACACGTGCCCCAGATACGCAGTATTTT | CASSEVTRAPDTQYF
. | TRBD1 | TRBJ2-5 | TRBV9 | TGTGCCAGCAGCGTCCAGGGAGCGGACAGGGGCGACTTGAAGTACTTC | CASSVQGADRGDLKYF
. | . | TRBJ2-1 | TRBV7-3 | TGTGCCAGCAGCTCCCTACAGGGCAATGAGCAGTTCTTC | CASSSLQGNEQFF
. | . | TRBJ2-2 | TRBV27 | TGTGCCAGCAGTCTAAGAGGGGCGGACACCGGGGAGCTGTTTTTT | CASSLRGADTGELFF
. | . | TRBJ2-7 | TRBV5-1 | TGCGCCAGCAGCGATCCGGGACGCCCCTCCTACGAGCAGTACTTC | CASSDPGRPSYEQYF
. | . | TRBJ2-2 | TRBV29-1 | TGCAGCGTTGATGGCGGGAACACCGGGGAGCTGTTTTTT | CSVDGGNTGELFF
. | . | TRBJ2-5 | TRBV6-5 | TGTGCCAGCAGCAGAGGGGGTCAAGAGACCCAGTACTTC | CASSRGGQETQYF
few | TRBD2 | TRBJ2-7 | TRBV14 | TGTGCCAGCAGCCCCAGGACTAGTTGGCAATCATACGAGCAGTACTTC | CASSPRTSWQSYEQYF
. | . | TRBJ1-2 | TRBV23-1 | TGCGCCAGCCGAAAGATGGGGACCGGGGGGCTCTATGGCTACACCTTC | CASRKMGTGGLYGYTF
. | . | TRBJ1-4 | TRBV19 | TGTGCCAGCAGTTCCTCGACAGGCCAGAATGAAAAACTGTTTTTT | CASSSSTGQNEKLFF
. | TRBD2 | TRBJ2-3 | TRBV5-1 | TGCGCCAGCGCGAATCGGCGGGAGACAGATACGCAGTATTTT | CASANRRETDTQYF
. | TRBD1 | TRBJ2-5 | TRBV27 | TGTGCCAGCAGTCACCGTGGGACAGCTTCGGGGGAGACCCAGTACTTC | CASSHRGTASGETQYF
. | . | TRBJ1-3 | TRBV18 | TGTGCCAGCTCGGGCCCGGGAGACTCTGGAAACACCATATATTTT | CASSGPGDSGNTIYF
. | . | TRBJ2-1 | TRBV4-2 | TGTGCCAGCAGCATACAGGCGAGAGGCTACAATGAGCAGTTCTTC | CASSIQARGYNEQFF
. | . | TRBJ2-5 | TRBV7-9 | TGTGCCAGCAGCCCCTTTCCTCAAGAGACCCAGTACTTC | CASSPFPQETQYF
. | . | TRBJ1-3 | TRBV28 | TGTGCCAGCAGTTTGCCCGGGACCACGGGGAACACCATATATTTT | CASSLPGTTGNTIYF
. | . | TRBJ2-3 | TRBV29-1 | TGCAGCGTTGAACGCGGGTACGGAGATACGCAGTATTTT | CSVERGYGDTQYF
once | . | TRBJ2-5 | TRBV6-6 | TGTGCCAGCAGTTACGCCGCGGGGACCTCAGAGACCCAGTACTTC | CASSYAAGTSETQYF
. | . | TRBJ2-1 | TRBV6-1 | TGTGTCGTCAACAGGGAGACCTACAATGAGCAGTTCTTC | CVVNRETYNEQFF
. | TRBD2 | TRBJ2-1 | TRBV30 | TGTGCCTGGGTCGGCGGGACTAGCGGCGACAATGAGCAGTTCTTC | CAWVGGTSGDNEQFF
. | . | TRBJ1-2 | TRBV9 | TGTGCCAGCAGCGTAGCTGAAGGAGCTAACTATGGCTACACCTTC | CASSVAEGANYGYTF